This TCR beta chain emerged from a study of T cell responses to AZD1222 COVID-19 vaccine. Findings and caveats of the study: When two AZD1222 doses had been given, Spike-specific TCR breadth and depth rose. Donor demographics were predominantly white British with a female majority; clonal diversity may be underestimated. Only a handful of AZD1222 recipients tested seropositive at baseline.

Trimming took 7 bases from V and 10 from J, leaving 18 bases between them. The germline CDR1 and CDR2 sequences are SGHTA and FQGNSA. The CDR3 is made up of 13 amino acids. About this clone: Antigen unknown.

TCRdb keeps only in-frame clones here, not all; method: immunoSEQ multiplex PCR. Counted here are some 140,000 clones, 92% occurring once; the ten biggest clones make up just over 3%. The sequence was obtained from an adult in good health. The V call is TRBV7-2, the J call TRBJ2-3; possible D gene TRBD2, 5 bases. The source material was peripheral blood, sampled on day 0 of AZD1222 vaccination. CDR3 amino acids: CASTQTPLAPQYF. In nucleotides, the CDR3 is TGTGCCAGCACCCAAACCCCGCTAGCCCCGCAGTATTTT.